This T cell receptor (beta chain) was retrieved from a study of blood T cells in healthy people across ages. General observations from the study: The long-lived group displayed more naive CD4+ cells, plus higher diversity, than the aged donors did.

This clonotype showed up just a few times. Its antigen is not identified. Germline values: CDR1 LNHDA, CDR2 SQIVND (reference sequence). V was clipped by 8 bases and J by 6 bases; unmatched bases: 5. The CDR3 loop spans 13 amino acids. Together with a sample-barcoded 5' primer, a J-beta primer mix was included in a second PCR lasting about 7 to 11 cycles. A single record per CDR3 protein comes from TCRdb applying MiXCR to the 5' RACE reads. The sample has 750,000 to 850,000 distinct CDR3 sequences; roughly 25% are singletons. The same specimen was also included in a second study, on T cells of mothers and their children. That paper adds: Every mother produced more than 9 million TCR beta CDR3 reads, whereas every child provided several million.

The sequencing input was blood. The receptor's source is a boy between 5 and 17 years old in good health. The chain combines TRBV19 with TRBJ1-2; 11 positions agree with TRBD1. The CDR3 region is CASGQGASHGYTF. As DNA, the CDR3 is TGTGCCAGTGGACAGGGGGCGTCGCATGGCTACACCTTC.